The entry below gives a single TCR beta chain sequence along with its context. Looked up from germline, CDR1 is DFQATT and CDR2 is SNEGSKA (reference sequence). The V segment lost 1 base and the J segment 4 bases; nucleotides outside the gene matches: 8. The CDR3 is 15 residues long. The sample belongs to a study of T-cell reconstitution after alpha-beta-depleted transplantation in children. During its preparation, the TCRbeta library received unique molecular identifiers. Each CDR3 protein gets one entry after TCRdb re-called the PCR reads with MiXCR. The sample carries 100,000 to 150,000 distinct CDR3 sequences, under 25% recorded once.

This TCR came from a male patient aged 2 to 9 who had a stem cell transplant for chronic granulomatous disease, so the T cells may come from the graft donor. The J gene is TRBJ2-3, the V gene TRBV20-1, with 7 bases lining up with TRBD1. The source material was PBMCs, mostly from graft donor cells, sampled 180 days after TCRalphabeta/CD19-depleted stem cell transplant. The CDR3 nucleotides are TGCAGTGCTAGAGGACCAAACAGGGGCCCAGATACGCAGTATTTT. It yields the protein CSARGPNRGPDTQYF.